Listed below are T cell receptor beta chains from one sample, sequenced in a study of Ad26.COV2.S vaccination and SARS-CoV-2 variants. Generated by immunoSEQ multiplex PCR, the TCRdb table keeps only in-frame clones and is missing some. Among about 680,000 clones listed, around 89% were seen once. The material was peripheral blood, obtained in a trial of Ad26.COV2.S vaccine versus placebo. The receptors originated from a person aged 18 to 59 who received the Ad26.COV2.S COVID-19 vaccine or a placebo. The CDR3 runs from the conserved cysteine through the conserved F or W. Each record gives: clone size, J gene, D gene, V gene, CDR3 DNA, CDR3 protein. D genes are given only for firm matches. The size entry is marked missing in some rows and otherwise reads once, few, many or a size class.

size: NA
J: TRBJ2-7
D: TRBD1
V: TRBV7-9
DNA: TGTGCCAGCAGCTCAGCCGGGACAGGGCCCTACGAGCAGTACTTC
CDR3: CASSSAGTGPYEQYF

size: NA
J: TRBJ2-3
D: NA
V: TRBV24-1
DNA: TGTGCCACCAGTGCGGCACAGGGCCCCACAGATACGCAGTATTTT
CDR3: CATSAAQGPTDTQYF

size: few
J: TRBJ1-5
D: TRBD1
V: TRBV4-2
DNA: TGTGCCAGCAGCCAAGGACAGGGGGGTAGCAATCAGCCCCAGCATTTT
CDR3: CASSQGQGGSNQPQHF

size: NA
J: TRBJ1-3
D: TRBD1
V: TRBV6-5
DNA: TGTGCCAGCAGTTACGGGACAGGAAGTAACACCATATATTTT
CDR3: CASSYGTGSNTIYF

size: NA
J: TRBJ2-3
D: NA
V: TRBV30
DNA: TGTGCCTGGAGTCCAAAACGGGGTACGCAGTATTTT
CDR3: CAWSPKRGTQYF

size: NA
J: TRBJ2-5
D: TRBD2
V: TRBV4-3
DNA: TGCGCCAGCAGCCCAAGGACTAGCCAAGAGACCCAGTACTTC
CDR3: CASSPRTSQETQYF

size: NA
J: TRBJ1-2
D: TRBD1
V: TRBV4-3
DNA: TGCGCCAGCAGTTCGGACAGGGCCCGCTATGGCTACACCTTC
CDR3: CASSSDRARYGYTF

size: NA
J: TRBJ2-2
D: NA
V: TRBV18
DNA: TGTGCCAGCTCACCACCCCCCCACAGGGCGACCGGGGAGCTGTTTTTT
CDR3: CASSPPPHRATGELFF

size: once
J: TRBJ2-1
D: NA
V: TRBV6-4
DNA: TGTGCCAGCGGGGCCACCCGGGTTCCCTACCCTCCAGCCTACAATGAGCAGTTCTTC
CDR3: CASGATRVPYPPAYNEQFF

size: NA
J: TRBJ2-1
D: TRBD2
V: TRBV19
DNA: TGTGCCATCGCTAGCGGGGGACCTAACAATGAGCAGTTCTTC
CDR3: CAIASGGPNNEQFF

size: NA
J: TRBJ2-3
D: TRBD2
V: TRBV11-3
DNA: TGTGCCAGCAGCATCCGGACTAGCGGGGGGACAGATACGCAGTATTTT
CDR3: CASSIRTSGGTDTQYF

size: NA
J: TRBJ2-5
D: TRBD2
V: TRBV7-8
DNA: TGTGCCAGCAGGAGGGAGGGCCTTCAAGAGACCCAGTACTTC
CDR3: CASRREGLQETQYF

size: few
J: TRBJ2-1
D: TRBD2
V: TRBV23-1
DNA: TGCGCCAGCAGTCGGTCGGGACTAGCGGGGAAATCCTACAATGAGCAGTTCTTC
CDR3: CASSRSGLAGKSYNEQFF

size: NA
J: TRBJ2-5
D: NA
V: TRBV3-1/TRBV3-2
DNA: TGTGCCAGCAGCCAAGATTGGCAGAAAGAGACCCAGTACTTC
CDR3: CASSQDWQKETQYF

size: NA
J: TRBJ2-1
D: NA
V: TRBV4-1
DNA: TGCGCCAGCAGCCAACGTACCGGGACAACCTCCTACAATGAGCAGTTCTTC
CDR3: CASSQRTGTTSYNEQFF

size: NA
J: TRBJ2-2
D: NA
V: TRBV3-1/TRBV3-2
DNA: TGTGCCAGCAACCCGAGGGGCGGGATCTCGCACACCGGGGAGCTGTTTTTT
CDR3: CASNPRGGISHTGELFF

size: NA
J: TRBJ2-3
D: NA
V: TRBV12-5
DNA: TGTGCTAGTGGTTTCGGGGGGCAGACAGATACGCAGTATTTT
CDR3: CASGFGGQTDTQYF

size: NA
J: TRBJ1-5
D: NA
V: TRBV4-2
DNA: TGTGCCAGCAGCCAAGAATCAGGACAAAGCAATCAGCCCCAGCATTTT
CDR3: CASSQESGQSNQPQHF